What follows are 7 T cell receptor beta chains derived from one specimen sequenced in a study of OX40 agonist ivuxolimab in advanced cancers. Produced via immunoSEQ multiplex PCR; TCRdb's table is partial and in-frame only. The data hold roughly 90,000 clones, with approximately 90% observed a single time. The sample consisted of CD4+ or CD8+ T cells sorted from blood, taken in a trial of the OX40 agonist ivuxolimab. These receptor sequences come from an adult with an advanced solid tumor such as melanoma, head and neck, liver or kidney cancer.

The chain is built from TRBV6-5 and TRBJ2-4; D not certain. There are 15 residues in the CDR3. Trimming shortened V by 5 bases and J by 0 bases, and 11 bases separated the two germline ends. In germline, CDR1 is MNHEY, CDR2 SVGAGI. The CDR3 DNA follows: TGTGCCAGCAGTCTCACCCGGGTAGCCAAAAACATTCAGTACTTC. Protein sequence: CASSLTRVAKNIQYF.

V and J are TRBV27 and TRBJ1-2, with 8 nucleotides matching TRBD1. From germline, CDR1 is MNHEY and CDR2 SMNVEV (reference sequence). The CDR3 sequence is 15 residues long. V lost 5 bases and J lost 4; bases outside the gene matches: 9. The CDR3 sequence is CASSPPRTGPYGYTF. The CDR3 DNA reads TGTGCCAGCAGTCCTCCAAGGACAGGGCCCTATGGCTACACCTTC.

This clone was recorded a few times. Other DNA sequences from this sample encode an identical CDR3 as well. The CDR3 sequence is CASSPRTGGSYNSPLHF. In DNA form, the CDR3 reads TGTGCCAGCAGCCCCCGGACAGGGGGCTCCTATAATTCACCCCTCCACTTT. The rearrangement links TRBV7-8 to TRBJ1-6, with 10 bases matching TRBD1. The CDR3 spans 17 residues. V lost 5 bases to trimming and J lost 0 bases; unmatched junction nucleotides: 4. In germline, CDR1 is SGHVS, CDR2 FQNEAQ.

The J gene is TRBJ2-3, the V gene TRBV5-1, with no clear D. V gave up 0 bases and J gave up 2 bases, with 7 bases separating them. This CDR3 contains 14 residues. Germline V gene sequence: CDR1 SGHRS, CDR2 YFSETQ. CDR3 residues: CASSLGSATDTQYF. The CDR3 nucleotides read TGCGCCAGCAGCTTGGGGTCAGCCACAGATACGCAGTATTTT. Supplemented by reference TRBV5-1 and TRBJ2-3, the full variable domain reads KAGVTQTPRYLIKTRGQQVTLSCSPISGHRSVSWYQQTPGQGLQFLFEYFSETQRNKGNFPGRFSGRQFSNSRSEMNVSTLELGDSALYLCASSLGSATDTQYFGPGTRLTVL.

This chain connects TRBV7-2 to TRBJ1-3; tentative D call: TRBD1 (5 bases). The CDR3 is 14 amino acids. Germline CDR1 reads SGHTA; CDR2 reads FQGNSA. The V end lost 6 bases, the J end lost 4 bases, and 13 bases lay between the germline ends. CDR3 protein: CASRFSGSGNTIYF. CDR3 bases: TGTGCCAGCAGATTCTCAGGGAGCGGAAACACCATATATTTT.

A remark on this clone: The same CDR3 also results from other DNA sequences found in this sample. The J gene is TRBJ1-5, the V gene TRBV28; tentative D call: TRBD1 (5 bases). Germline V gene data show CDR1 as MDHEN and CDR2 as SYDVKM. The CDR3 consists of 12 residues. CDR3 DNA sequence: TGTGCATCCGTCGGGGGGAATCAGCCCCAGCATTTT. Translating it yields CASVGGNQPQHF.

The genes are TRBV30 and TRBJ1-3; D uncertain. V gave up 4 bases and J gave up 0 bases, with 7 bases separating them. The CDR3 spans 13 residues. Germline V lookup: CDR1 GTSNPN, CDR2 SVGIG (reference sequence). This CDR3 reads CAWNSNSGNTIYF. For the CDR3, the DNA is TGTGCCTGGAACTCAAACTCTGGAAACACCATATATTTT.